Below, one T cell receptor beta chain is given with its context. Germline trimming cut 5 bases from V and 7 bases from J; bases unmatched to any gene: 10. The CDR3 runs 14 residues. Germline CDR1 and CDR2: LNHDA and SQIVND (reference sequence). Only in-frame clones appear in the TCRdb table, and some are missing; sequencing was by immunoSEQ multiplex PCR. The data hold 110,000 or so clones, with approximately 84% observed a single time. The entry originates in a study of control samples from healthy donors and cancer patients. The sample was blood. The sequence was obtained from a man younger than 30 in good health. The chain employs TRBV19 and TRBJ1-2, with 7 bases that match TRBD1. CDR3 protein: CASSLGTVPSGYTF. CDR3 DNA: TGTGCCAGTAGTCTCGGGACAGTTCCGAGTGGCTACACCTTC.